The TCR beta chain described here comes from a study of T-cell memory formation after mild COVID-19. This clonotype came up a few times. Its antigen remains unidentified. Between the trimmed V and J ends, which lost 2 bases and 2 bases, there was a span of 17 bases. The CDR3 extends over 16 amino acids. The germline gives CDR1 SGHRS, CDR2 YFSETQ. Study-wide results and caveats: Some clones that responded turned up in pre-infection memory, which suggests that cross-reactive memory joined in. Shrinking CD4+ clones resided mostly in CM and EM, and CD8+ ones in EMRA. Clones from the second wave (peaking day 37) had unconfirmed SARS-CoV-2 specificity.

TCRdb ran MiXCR on the 5' RACE reads and lists one entry per CDR3 protein. The table lists roughly 150,000 distinct CDR3 sequences, under 30% of them singletons. What was sequenced was PBMCs or a T cell subset sorted from them (not recorded which). The rearrangement uses TRBV5-1 and TRBJ2-7, with D perhaps matching TRBD2 (7 bases). This TCR was recovered from an adult woman who had mild COVID-19 (a few samples of this study predate the infection). Cell type and time point are not known. Written as DNA, the CDR3 is TGCGCCAGCAGCTTCGGGTCGGGGGGCCTCGCCTACGAGCAGTACTTC. Protein: CASSFGSGGLAYEQYF.